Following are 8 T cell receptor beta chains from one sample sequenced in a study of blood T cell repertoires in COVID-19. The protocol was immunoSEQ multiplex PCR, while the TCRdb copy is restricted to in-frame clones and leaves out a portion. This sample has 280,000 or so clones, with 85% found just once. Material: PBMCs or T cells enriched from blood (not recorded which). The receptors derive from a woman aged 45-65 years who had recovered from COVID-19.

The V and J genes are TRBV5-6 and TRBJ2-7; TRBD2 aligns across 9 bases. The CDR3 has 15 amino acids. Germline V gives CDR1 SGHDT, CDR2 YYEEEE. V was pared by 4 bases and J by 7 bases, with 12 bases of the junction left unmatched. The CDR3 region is CASSTGPSGMYEQYF. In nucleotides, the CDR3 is TGTGCCAGCAGCACGGGTCCTAGCGGGATGTATGAGCAGTACTTC.

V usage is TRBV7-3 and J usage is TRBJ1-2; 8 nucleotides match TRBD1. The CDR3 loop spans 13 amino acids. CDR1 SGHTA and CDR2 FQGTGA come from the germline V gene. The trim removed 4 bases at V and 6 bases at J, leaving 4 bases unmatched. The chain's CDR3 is CASSSGQGDGYTF. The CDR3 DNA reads TGTGCCAGCAGCTCCGGACAGGGCGATGGCTACACCTTC.

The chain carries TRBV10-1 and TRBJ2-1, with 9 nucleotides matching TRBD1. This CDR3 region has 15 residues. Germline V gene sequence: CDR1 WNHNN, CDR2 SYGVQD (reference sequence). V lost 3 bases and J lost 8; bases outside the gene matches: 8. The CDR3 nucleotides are TGCGCCAGCAGTGACCCTGGGACAGGGTCGGATGAGCAGTTCTTC. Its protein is CASSDPGTGSDEQFF.

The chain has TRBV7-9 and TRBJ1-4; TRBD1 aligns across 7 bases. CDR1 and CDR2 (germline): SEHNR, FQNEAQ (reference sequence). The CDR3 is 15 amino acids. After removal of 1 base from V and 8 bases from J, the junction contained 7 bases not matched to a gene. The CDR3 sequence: CASSLGHSGQEKLFF. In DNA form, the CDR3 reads TGTGCCAGCAGCTTAGGACATTCGGGACAGGAAAAACTGTTTTTT.

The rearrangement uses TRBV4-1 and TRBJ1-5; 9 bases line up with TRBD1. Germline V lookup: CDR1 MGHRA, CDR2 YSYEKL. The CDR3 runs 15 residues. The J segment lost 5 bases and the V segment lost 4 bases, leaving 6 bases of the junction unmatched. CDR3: CASSLSDRGDQPQHF. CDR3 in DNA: TGCGCCAGCAGCCTTTCCGACAGGGGGGATCAGCCCCAGCATTTT.

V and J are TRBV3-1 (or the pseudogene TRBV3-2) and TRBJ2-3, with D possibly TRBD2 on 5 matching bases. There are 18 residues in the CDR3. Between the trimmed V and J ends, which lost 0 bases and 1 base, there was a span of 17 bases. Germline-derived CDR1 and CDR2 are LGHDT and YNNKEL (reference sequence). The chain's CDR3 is CASSQDVHPSRGTDTQYF. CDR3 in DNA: TGTGCCAGCAGCCAAGACGTACACCCTTCGCGGGGCACAGATACGCAGTATTTT.

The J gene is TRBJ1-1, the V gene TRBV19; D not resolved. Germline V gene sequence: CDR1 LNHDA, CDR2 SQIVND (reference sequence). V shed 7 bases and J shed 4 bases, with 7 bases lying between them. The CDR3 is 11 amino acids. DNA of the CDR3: TGTGCCAGTACCACGGGCACTGAAGCTTTCTTT. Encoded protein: CASTTGTEAFF.

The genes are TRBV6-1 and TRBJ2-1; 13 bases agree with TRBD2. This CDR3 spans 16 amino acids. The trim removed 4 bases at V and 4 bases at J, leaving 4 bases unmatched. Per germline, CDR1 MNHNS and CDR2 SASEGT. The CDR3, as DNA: TGTGCCAGCAGTGCGACTAGCGGGGGGCATTACAATGAGCAGTTCTTC. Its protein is CASSATSGGHYNEQFF.